This T cell receptor beta chain was profiled in a study of cytomegalovirus exposure and HLA in healthy donors. Study-level information: Early on, a data release was issued that held about 85 million unique TCRs from HLA-typed donors.

Study results and caveats: The study found most TCR sequences rare, yet found some public TCRs in many donors. A later analysis found most CMV-associated TCR beta chains apparently HLA-restricted. About 87% or about 30% of the time was how often most TCR beta V segments were productive, according to an earlier analysis.

Trimming cost V 3 bases and J 4 bases, with 10 bases left between them. The germline gives CDR1 MNHEY, CDR2 SMNVEV (reference sequence). The length of the CDR3 is 13 residues. Amplification used 60 Vbeta primers and 13 Jbeta primers. Generated by immunoSEQ multiplex PCR, the TCRdb table keeps only in-frame clones and is missing some. The sample consists of 74,000 or so clones, under 80% of them appearing once. Regarding this clone: Its cognate antigen is unknown.

The specimen was PBMCs. The V call is TRBV27, the J call TRBJ2-7, with D possibly TRBD2 on 7 matching bases. The sequence derives from a male donor in good health and CMV-seropositive. The CDR3, as DNA: TGTGCCAGCAGTTTGGGGGGGCCATACGAGCAGTACTTC. It codes for CASSLGGPYEQYF.